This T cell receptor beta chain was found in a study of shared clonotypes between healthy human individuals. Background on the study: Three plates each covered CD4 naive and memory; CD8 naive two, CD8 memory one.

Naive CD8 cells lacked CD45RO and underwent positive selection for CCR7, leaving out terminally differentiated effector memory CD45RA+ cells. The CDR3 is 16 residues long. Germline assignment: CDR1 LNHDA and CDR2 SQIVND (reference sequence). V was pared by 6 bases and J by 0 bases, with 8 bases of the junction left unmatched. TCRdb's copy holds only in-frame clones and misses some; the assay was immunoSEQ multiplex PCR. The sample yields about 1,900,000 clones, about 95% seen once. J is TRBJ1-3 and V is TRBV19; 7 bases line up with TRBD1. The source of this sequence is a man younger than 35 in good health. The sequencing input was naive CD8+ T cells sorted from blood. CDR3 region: CASSPGQALSGNTIYF. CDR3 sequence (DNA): TGTGCCAGTAGCCCCGGACAGGCCCTCTCTGGAAACACCATATATTTT.